The table lists the clone carrying this TCR beta chain with a few counts. Its antigen is still unknown. This entry comes from a study of blood T cells in healthy people across ages. Broader study findings: Older age coincided with a roughly linear decline in TCR beta diversity per million T cells.

The CDR3 covers 13 residues. The V end lost 3 bases, the J end lost 12 bases, and 15 bases lay between the germline ends. In germline, CDR1 is SGHTA, CDR2 FQGNSA. With a J-beta primer mix and a sample-barcoded 5' primer, a second PCR ran roughly 7 to 11 cycles. Researchers report that a template-switch adaptor with 12 random nucleotides tagged each cDNA molecule. TCRdb used MiXCR to reprocess the 5' RACE reads, holding one entry per CDR3 protein. The repertoire holds over 1,500,000 distinct CDR3 sequences, with around 48% as singletons. This clonotype was obtained from a woman aged 40 to 50 in good health. V is TRBV7-2 and J is TRBJ2-1, with a tentative D call TRBD2 (5 bases). The sequenced sample was blood. The CDR3 region is CASSLQDWRGQFF. The DNA of the CDR3 is TGTGCCAGCAGCTTGCAGGACTGGAGAGGGCAGTTCTTC.